These T cell receptor beta chains were read from a single sample in a study of OX40 agonist ivuxolimab in advanced cancers. Data came from immunoSEQ multiplex PCR; TCRdb stores just in-frame clones and leaves some out. The data show some 74,000 clones, over 75% seen once. This material consisted of CD4+ or CD8+ T cells sorted from blood, taken in a trial of the OX40 agonist ivuxolimab. The source is an adult with an advanced solid tumor such as melanoma, head and neck, liver or kidney cancer. Both conserved end residues are part of each CDR3. A D gene is named only where the DNA matches it firmly. The size entry is marked missing in some rows and otherwise reads once, few, many or a size class.

D gene: TRBD1
clone size: -
J gene: TRBJ2-2
V gene: TRBV5-4
CDR3 DNA: TGTGCCAGCAGATCTGGGACAGGGTACACCGGGGAGCTGTTTTTT
CDR3 protein: CASRSGTGYTGELFF

D gene: -
clone size: -
J gene: TRBJ2-1
V gene: TRBV19
CDR3 DNA: TGTGCCACTAGTCCCCGGGGCTACAATGAGCAGTTCTTC
CDR3 protein: CATSPRGYNEQFF

D gene: TRBD1
clone size: -
J gene: TRBJ1-2
V gene: TRBV19
CDR3 DNA: TGTGCCAGTAGCCTCACTCTGACAGGGTATGGCTACACCTTC
CDR3 protein: CASSLTLTGYGYTF

D gene: TRBD2
clone size: -
J gene: TRBJ2-5
V gene: TRBV28
CDR3 DNA: TGTGCCAGCAGTTCCGTGCGGCGGGCTAGCGGGGCCCAAGGGGCCCAGTACTTC
CDR3 protein: CASSSVRRASGAQGAQYF

D gene: -
clone size: -
J gene: TRBJ1-1
V gene: TRBV5-4
CDR3 DNA: TGTGCCAGCAGCTTTGGTTCGGCGAACACTGAAGCTTTCTTT
CDR3 protein: CASSFGSANTEAFF

D gene: -
clone size: -
J gene: TRBJ2-2
V gene: TRBV19
CDR3 DNA: TGTGCCAGTAGTATAACCAGGGTCACCGGGGAGCTGTTTTTT
CDR3 protein: CASSITRVTGELFF

D gene: -
clone size: -
J gene: TRBJ2-4
V gene: TRBV18
CDR3 DNA: TGTGCCAGCTCACCACCTAACACGGGAGCCAAAAACATTCAGTACTTC
CDR3 protein: CASSPPNTGAKNIQYF

D gene: -
clone size: -
J gene: TRBJ2-1
V gene: TRBV27
CDR3 DNA: TGTGCCAGCAGTAACCCCTACCGGGACCCGGGGGCCAATGAGCAGTTCTTC
CDR3 protein: CASSNPYRDPGANEQFF

D gene: -
clone size: -
J gene: TRBJ1-1
V gene: TRBV19
CDR3 DNA: TGTGCCAGTAGTACAGGGACTATGCCTGACACTGAAGCTTTCTTT
CDR3 protein: CASSTGTMPDTEAFF

D gene: TRBD1
clone size: -
J gene: TRBJ1-5
V gene: TRBV5-4
CDR3 DNA: TGTGCCAGCAGCCAGGGACAGGACAATCAGCCCCAGCATTTT
CDR3 protein: CASSQGQDNQPQHF

D gene: TRBD2
clone size: -
J gene: TRBJ2-2
V gene: TRBV5-1
CDR3 DNA: TGCGCCAGCAGCTTCGCGGGGGGCACCGGGGAGCTGTTTTTT
CDR3 protein: CASSFAGGTGELFF

D gene: -
clone size: -
J gene: TRBJ1-4
V gene: TRBV6-1
CDR3 DNA: TGTGCCAGCAGTGATCCCCTAGGGAATGGTGAAAAACTGTTTTTT
CDR3 protein: CASSDPLGNGEKLFF

D gene: -
clone size: -
J gene: TRBJ1-3
V gene: TRBV2
CDR3 DNA: TGTGCCAGCGGTAGGTCGCGGCCCTCTGGAAACACCATATATTTT
CDR3 protein: CASGRSRPSGNTIYF

D gene: TRBD1
clone size: -
J gene: TRBJ2-3
V gene: TRBV28
CDR3 DNA: TGTGCCAGCAGCGGGACAGGGTGGAGAACAGATACGCAGTATTTT
CDR3 protein: CASSGTGWRTDTQYF

D gene: -
clone size: few
J gene: TRBJ1-1
V gene: TRBV15
CDR3 DNA: TGTGCCACCAGCAGAGATCGGAACACGGTGAACACTGAAGCTTTCTTT
CDR3 protein: CATSRDRNTVNTEAFF

D gene: -
clone size: -
J gene: TRBJ2-1
V gene: TRBV7-8
CDR3 DNA: TGTGCCAGCAGCTTATTCGGGGGGCTAGAGAATGAGCAGTTCTTC
CDR3 protein: CASSLFGGLENEQFF